The clone carrying this TCR beta chain was seen only a few times. The donors were all healthy and Caucasian. Unique molecular identifiers were present on the cDNA, and a universal primer site came from template switching. Each CDR3 protein is one row after TCRdb ran MiXCR on the 5' RACE reads. The table has approximately 620,000 distinct CDR3 sequences, about 9.4% seen once. These data belong to a study of identical twins. In germline, CDR1 is SGHTA, CDR2 FQGNSA. This CDR3 region has 15 residues. J was trimmed by 2 bases and V by 7 bases; bases with no gene match: 8. The sample was also linked to a second study, of yellow fever vaccine responses in identical twins.

Sequenced: PBMCs. The clonotype originates from a woman in her late teens or twenties in good health. The J gene is TRBJ2-1, the V gene TRBV7-2; 7 nucleotides agree with TRBD2. Here the CDR3 DNA reads TGTGCCAGCACCGGCGGCGGGAGACCCTACAATGAGCAGTTCTTC. It codes for CASTGGGRPYNEQFF.